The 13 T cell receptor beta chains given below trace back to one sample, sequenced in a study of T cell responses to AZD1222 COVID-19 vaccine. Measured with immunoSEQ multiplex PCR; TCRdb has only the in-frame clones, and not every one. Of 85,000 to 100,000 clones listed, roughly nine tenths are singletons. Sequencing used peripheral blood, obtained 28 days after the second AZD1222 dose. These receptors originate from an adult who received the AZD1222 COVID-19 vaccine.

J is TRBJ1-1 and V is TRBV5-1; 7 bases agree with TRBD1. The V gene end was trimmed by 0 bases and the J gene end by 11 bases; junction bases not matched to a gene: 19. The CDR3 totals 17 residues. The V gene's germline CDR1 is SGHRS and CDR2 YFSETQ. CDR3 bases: TGCGCCAGCAGCTTGGAGTCAGGGGGAATCCCAGGCACGGAGGCTTTCTTT. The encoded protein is CASSLESGGIPGTEAFF.

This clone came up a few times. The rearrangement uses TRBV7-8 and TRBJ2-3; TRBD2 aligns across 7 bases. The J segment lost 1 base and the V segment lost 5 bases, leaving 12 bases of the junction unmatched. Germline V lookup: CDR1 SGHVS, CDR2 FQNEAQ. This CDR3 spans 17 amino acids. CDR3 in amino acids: CASSQSRAGIRTDTQYF. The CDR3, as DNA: TGTGCCAGCAGCCAAAGTCGAGCGGGGATTCGCACAGATACGCAGTATTTT.

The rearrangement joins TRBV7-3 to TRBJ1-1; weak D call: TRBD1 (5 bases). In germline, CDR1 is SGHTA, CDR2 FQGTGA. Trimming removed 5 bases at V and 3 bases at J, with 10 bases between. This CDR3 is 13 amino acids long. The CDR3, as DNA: TGTGCCAGCAGCCTCAGGGCTGACACTGAAGCTTTCTTT. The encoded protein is CASSLRADTEAFF.

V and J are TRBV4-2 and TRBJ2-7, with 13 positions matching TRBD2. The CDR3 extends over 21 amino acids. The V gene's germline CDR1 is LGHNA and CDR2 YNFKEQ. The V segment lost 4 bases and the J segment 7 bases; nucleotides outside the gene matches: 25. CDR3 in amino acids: CASSLRLDAGLAGSQRGEQYF. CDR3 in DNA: TGTGCCAGCAGCCTACGCTTGGATGCGGGACTAGCGGGATCCCAGCGTGGGGAGCAGTACTTC.

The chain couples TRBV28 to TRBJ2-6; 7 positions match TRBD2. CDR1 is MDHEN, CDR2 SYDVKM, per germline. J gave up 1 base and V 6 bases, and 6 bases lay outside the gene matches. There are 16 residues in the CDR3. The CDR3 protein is CASREGTTSGANVLTF. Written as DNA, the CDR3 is TGTGCCAGCAGGGAGGGGACTACTTCTGGGGCCAACGTCCTGACTTTC.

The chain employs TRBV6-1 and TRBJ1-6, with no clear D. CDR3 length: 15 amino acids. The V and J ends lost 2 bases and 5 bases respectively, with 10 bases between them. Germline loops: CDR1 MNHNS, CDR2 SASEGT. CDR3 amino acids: CASSEKGFHNSPLHF. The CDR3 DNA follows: TGTGCCAGCAGTGAAAAAGGTTTCCATAATTCACCCCTCCACTTT.

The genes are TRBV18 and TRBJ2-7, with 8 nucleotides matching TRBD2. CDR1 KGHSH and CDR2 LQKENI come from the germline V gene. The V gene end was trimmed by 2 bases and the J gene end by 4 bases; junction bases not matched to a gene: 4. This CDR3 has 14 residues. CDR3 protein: CASSPSGGGYEQYF. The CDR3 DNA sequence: TGTGCCAGCTCACCATCGGGAGGGGGGTACGAGCAGTACTTC.

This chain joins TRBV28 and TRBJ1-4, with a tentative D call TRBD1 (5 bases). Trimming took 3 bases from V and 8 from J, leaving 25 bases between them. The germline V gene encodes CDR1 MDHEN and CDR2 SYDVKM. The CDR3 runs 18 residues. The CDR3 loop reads CASSFSGLNIIGDEKLFF. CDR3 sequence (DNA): TGTGCCAGCAGTTTCTCGGGACTAAATATCATTGGAGACGAAAAACTGTTTTTT.

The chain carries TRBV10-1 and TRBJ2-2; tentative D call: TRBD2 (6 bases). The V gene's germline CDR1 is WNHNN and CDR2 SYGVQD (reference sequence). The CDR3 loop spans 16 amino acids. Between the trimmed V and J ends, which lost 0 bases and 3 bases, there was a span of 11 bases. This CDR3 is CASSESGAGHTGELFF. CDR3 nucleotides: TGCGCCAGCAGTGAGTCTGGCGCGGGGCACACCGGGGAGCTGTTTTTT.

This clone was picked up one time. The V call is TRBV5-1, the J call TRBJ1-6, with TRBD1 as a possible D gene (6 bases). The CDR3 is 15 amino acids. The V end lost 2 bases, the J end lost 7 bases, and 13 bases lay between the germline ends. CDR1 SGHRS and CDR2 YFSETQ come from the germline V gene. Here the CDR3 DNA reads TGCGCCAGCAGCTTCGAGGGGGTTCGGAATTCACCCCTCCACTTT. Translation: CASSFEGVRNSPLHF.

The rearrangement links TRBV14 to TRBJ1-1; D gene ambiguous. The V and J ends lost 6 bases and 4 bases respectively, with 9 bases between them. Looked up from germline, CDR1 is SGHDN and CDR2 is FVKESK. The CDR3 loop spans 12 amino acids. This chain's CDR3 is CASSIQPTEAFF. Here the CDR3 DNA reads TGTGCCAGCAGTATACAGCCCACTGAAGCTTTCTTT. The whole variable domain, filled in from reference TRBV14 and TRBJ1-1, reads EAGVTQFPSHSVIEKGQTVTLRCDPISGHDNLYWYRRVMGKEIKFLLHFVKESKQDESGMPNNRFLAERTGGTYSTLKVQPAELEDSGVYFCASSIQPTEAFFGQGTRLTVV.

The CDR3 DNA is TGTGCCAGCAGCTTGGGGCTAGCTCTCACAGATACGCAGTATTTT. The encoded protein is CASSLGLALTDTQYF. V usage is TRBV5-8 and J usage is TRBJ2-3; a possible D gene is TRBD2 (5 bases). Looked up from germline, CDR1 is SGHTS and CDR2 is YDEGEE. Trimming pared 0 bases from V and 2 bases from J, leaving 10 bases between. This CDR3 comprises 15 residues.

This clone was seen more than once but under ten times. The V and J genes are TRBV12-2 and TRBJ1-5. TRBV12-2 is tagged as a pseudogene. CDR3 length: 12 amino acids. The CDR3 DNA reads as TGTGCAAGTCGCTTAGCTGGGCAGCCCCAGCATTTT. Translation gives CASRLAGQPQHF.